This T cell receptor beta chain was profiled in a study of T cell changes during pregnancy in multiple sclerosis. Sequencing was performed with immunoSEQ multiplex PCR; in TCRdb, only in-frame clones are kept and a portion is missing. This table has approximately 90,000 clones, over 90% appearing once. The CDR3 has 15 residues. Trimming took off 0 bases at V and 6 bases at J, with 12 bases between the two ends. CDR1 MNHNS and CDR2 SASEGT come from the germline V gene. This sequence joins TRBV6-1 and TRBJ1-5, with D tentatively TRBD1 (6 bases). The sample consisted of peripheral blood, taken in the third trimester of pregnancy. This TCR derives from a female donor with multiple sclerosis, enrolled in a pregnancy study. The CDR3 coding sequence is TGTGCCAGCAGTGAAGCGCCCAGGGGCGGTCAGCCCCAGCATTTT. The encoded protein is CASSEAPRGGQPQHF.